This TCR beta chain was captured by sequencing in a study of human T cells and chemical hapten exposure. Findings and limits, study-wide: Alopecia in all donors means immunity may differ from healthy individuals.

The CDR3 is 14 residues long. The V and J ends lost 6 bases and 0 bases, in that order; junction bases with no gene match: 3. Germline CDR1 DFQATT, CDR2 SNEGSKA (reference sequence). Separate cDNA molecules received unique molecular identifiers, which the library attached to them. TCRdb used MiXCR to reprocess the RACE reads, holding one entry per CDR3 protein. The data hold fewer than 50,000 distinct CDR3 sequences, with 4% observed a single time. This clonotype occurred many times. Its antigen is as yet unknown. Time point: patch test 1, 2 weeks after DPC sensitization. The treatment was: therapeutic diphenylcyclopropenone sensitization with weekly scalp DPC. The authors' total RNA extraction used unfractionated whole blood.

The specimen was whole blood, collected in connection with sensitization to the hapten diphenylcyclopropenone (DPC). This chain uses TRBV20-1 with TRBJ2-2; 8 nucleotides line up with TRBD1. The clonotype was recovered from a man aged 50 to 59 with alopecia areata. Some clones in this sample may be carry-over from other donors' samples. The CDR3 DNA reads TGCAGTGCCGTGGACAGGGCGAACACCGGGGAGCTGTTTTTT. Translated, it gives CSAVDRANTGELFF.